Listed here are 11 T cell receptor beta chains from one sample, sequenced in a study of Ad26.COV2.S vaccination and SARS-CoV-2 variants. Treatment of the sample: 15 to 20 received Ad26.COV2.S at low or high dose, single or two shots; 5 received placebo; per-sample allocation not given. Collection of samples fell on day 63 after the first vaccine or placebo injection. Clones were sequenced by immunoSEQ multiplex PCR, and TCRdb holds only the in-frame ones, with some missing. The sample records about 480,000 clones, about 83% being singletons. The sequencing here drew on peripheral blood, taken in a trial of Ad26.COV2.S vaccine versus placebo. The receptor source for this set is a person between 18 and 60 years old who received the Ad26.COV2.S COVID-19 vaccine or a placebo.

This chain's CDR3 is CAGLIGKLFF. In DNA form, the CDR3 reads TGTGCCGGCCTTATCGGAAAACTGTTTTTT. The genes are TRBV30 and TRBJ1-4; D ambiguous. The ends were cut back, 8 bases at V and 10 bases at J, with 11 bases in the middle. The CDR3 has 10 residues. Germline CDR1 and CDR2: GTSNPN and SVGIG (reference sequence).

The chain couples TRBV6-5 to TRBJ1-2; D unclear. The CDR3 sequence is 12 residues long. Deletions cut 6 bases from V and 1 base from J, with 6 bases between. Germline CDR1 and CDR2: MNHEY and SVGAGI. The CDR3 coding sequence is TGTGCCAGCAGCAATAATAACTATGGCTACACCTTC. Its translation: CASSNNNYGYTF.

The chain employs TRBV3-1 (or the pseudogene TRBV3-2) and TRBJ2-1; 7 nucleotides match TRBD1. With V trimmed by 5 bases and J by 6 bases, 13 bases remained unmatched. This CDR3 is 16 amino acids long. Germline V lookup: CDR1 LGHDT, CDR2 YNNKEL (reference sequence). The CDR3, as DNA: TGTGCCAGCAGCAAGACCCCCGGGACAGAAACCAATGAGCAGTTCTTC. Translating it yields CASSKTPGTETNEQFF.

This sequence joins TRBV30 and TRBJ1-6; D gene unclear. In germline, CDR1 is GTSNPN, CDR2 SVGIG (reference sequence). Trimming took off 3 bases at V and 9 bases at J, with 18 bases between the two ends. This CDR3 region has 15 residues. CDR3: CAWSAAWPGGSPLHF. The CDR3 coding sequence is TGTGCCTGGAGCGCAGCCTGGCCCGGAGGTTCACCCCTCCACTTT.

This clone was counted between two and nine times. The CDR3 region is CASSPGKNTEAFF. In nucleotides, the CDR3 is TGTGCCAGCAGCCCCGGGAAGAACACTGAAGCTTTCTTT. The chain links TRBV2 to TRBJ1-1; D unclear. Per the germline V gene, CDR1 is SNHLY and CDR2 is FYNNEI. The CDR3 is 13 amino acids. Trimming left V 6 bases short and J 1 base short, with 9 bases between.

This chain links TRBV28 with TRBJ1-5, with D uncertain. CDR1 MDHEN and CDR2 SYDVKM come from the germline V gene. Trimming cost V 4 bases and J 0 bases, with 13 bases left between them. The CDR3 spans 16 residues. The CDR3: CASSSYLTYSNQPQHF. CDR3 nucleotide sequence: TGTGCCAGCAGTTCATATCTGACATATAGCAATCAGCCCCAGCATTTT.

V is TRBV27 and J is TRBJ1-5; D is undetermined. CDR3 length equals 13 residues. The V and J ends lost 6 bases and 4 bases respectively, with 10 bases between them. CDR1 and CDR2 from the germline V gene are MNHEY and SMNVEV (reference sequence). This CDR3 is CASRRNRNQPQHF. CDR3 nucleotides: TGTGCCAGCAGAAGAAATCGGAATCAGCCCCAGCATTTT.

CDR3 sequence: CASSFRGPGNTIYF. CDR3 sequence (DNA): TGTGCCAGCAGTTTCCGGGGGCCTGGAAACACCATATATTTT. This chain links TRBV28 with TRBJ1-3; a weak D match, TRBD1 (6 bases). CDR1 MDHEN and CDR2 SYDVKM come from the germline V gene. The CDR3 is 14 residues long. Trimming stripped 3 bases from V and 2 bases from J, with 8 bases between.

The chain links TRBV7-2 to TRBJ1-3; TRBD1 might be the D (5 bases). V lost 5 bases and J 4 bases, leaving 12 bases between the germline ends. The length of the CDR3 is 14 residues. The germline V gene has CDR1 SGHTA and CDR2 FQGNSA. The CDR3 sequence is CASSPGLEGNTIYF. CDR3 nucleotides: TGTGCCAGCAGCCCAGGGTTAGAAGGAAACACCATATATTTT.

The chain has TRBV7-2 and TRBJ1-6; 8 bases map to TRBD1. V was pared by 4 bases and J by 7 bases, with 6 bases of the junction left unmatched. Germline CDR1 and CDR2: SGHTA and FQGNSA. The CDR3 is 15 residues long. The CDR3 spells CASSYRQGKNSPLHF. CDR3 sequence (DNA): TGTGCCAGCAGCTACCGACAGGGGAAAAATTCACCCCTCCACTTT. Drawing the rest from reference TRBV7-2 and TRBJ1-6, the complete variable domain is GAGVSQSPSNKVTEKGKDVELRCDPISGHTALYWYRQSLGQGLEFLIYFQGNSAPDKSGLPSDRFSAERTGGSVSTLTIQRTQQEDSAVYLCASSYRQGKNSPLHFGNGTRLTVT.

This rearrangement joins TRBV14 to TRBJ2-1; D may be TRBD1 or TRBD2 (5 bases each). From germline, CDR1 is SGHDN and CDR2 FVKESK. The CDR3 spans 15 residues. V lost 2 bases, J lost 8 bases, and 16 bases lay in between. The CDR3 DNA reads TGTGCCAGCAGCCAACCCGGTGGGAGCAGGGATGAGCAGTTCTTC. It is translated as CASSQPGGSRDEQFF.